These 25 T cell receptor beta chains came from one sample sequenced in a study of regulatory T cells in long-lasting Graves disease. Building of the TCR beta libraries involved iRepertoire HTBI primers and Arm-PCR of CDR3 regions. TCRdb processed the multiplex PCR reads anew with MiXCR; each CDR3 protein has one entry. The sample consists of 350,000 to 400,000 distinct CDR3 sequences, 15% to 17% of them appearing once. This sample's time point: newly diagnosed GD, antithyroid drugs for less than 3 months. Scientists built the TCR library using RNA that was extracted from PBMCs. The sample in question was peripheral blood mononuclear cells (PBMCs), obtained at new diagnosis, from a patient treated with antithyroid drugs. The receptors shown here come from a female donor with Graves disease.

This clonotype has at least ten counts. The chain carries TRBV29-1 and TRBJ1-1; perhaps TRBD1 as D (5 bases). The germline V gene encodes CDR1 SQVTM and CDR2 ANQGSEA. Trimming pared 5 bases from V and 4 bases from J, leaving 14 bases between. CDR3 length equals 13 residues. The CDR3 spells CSVRDSRSTEAFF. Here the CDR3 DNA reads TGCAGCGTTCGAGACAGCAGGAGCACTGAAGCTTTCTTT.

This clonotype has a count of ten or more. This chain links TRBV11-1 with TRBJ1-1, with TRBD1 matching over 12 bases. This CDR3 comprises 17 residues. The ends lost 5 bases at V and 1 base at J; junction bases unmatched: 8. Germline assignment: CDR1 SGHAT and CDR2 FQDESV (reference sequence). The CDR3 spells CASSPGTGGAGNTEAFF. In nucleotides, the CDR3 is TGTGCCAGCAGCCCCGGGACAGGGGGCGCGGGGAACACTGAAGCTTTCTTT. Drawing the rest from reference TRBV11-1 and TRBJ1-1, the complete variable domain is EAEVAQSPRYKITEKSQAVAFWCDPISGHATLYWYRQILGQGPELLVQFQDESVVDDSQLPKDRFSAERLKGVDSTLKIQPAELGDSAMYLCASSPGTGGAGNTEAFFGQGTRLTVV.

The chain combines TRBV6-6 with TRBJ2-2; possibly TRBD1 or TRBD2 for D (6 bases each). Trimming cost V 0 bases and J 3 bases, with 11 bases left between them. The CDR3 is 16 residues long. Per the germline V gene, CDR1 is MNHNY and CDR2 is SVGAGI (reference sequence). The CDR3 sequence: CASSYSGGADTGELFF. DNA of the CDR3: TGTGCCAGCAGTTACTCGGGGGGCGCGGACACCGGGGAGCTGTTTTTT.

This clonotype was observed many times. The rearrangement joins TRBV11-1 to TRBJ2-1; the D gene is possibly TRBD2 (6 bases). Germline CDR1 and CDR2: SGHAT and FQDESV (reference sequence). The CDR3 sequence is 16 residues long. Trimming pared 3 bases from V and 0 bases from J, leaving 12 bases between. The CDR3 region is CASSFIRGSSYNEQFF. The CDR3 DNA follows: TGTGCCAGCAGCTTTATACGGGGGAGCTCCTACAATGAGCAGTTCTTC.

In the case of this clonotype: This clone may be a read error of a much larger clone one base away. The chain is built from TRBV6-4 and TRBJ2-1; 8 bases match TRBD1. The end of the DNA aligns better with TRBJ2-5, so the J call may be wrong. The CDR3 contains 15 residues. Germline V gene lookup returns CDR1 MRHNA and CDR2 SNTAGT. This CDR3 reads CASGQSRQGQETQYF. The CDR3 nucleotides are TGTGCCAGCGGACAGAGCCGACAGGGGCAAGAGACCCAGTACTTC.

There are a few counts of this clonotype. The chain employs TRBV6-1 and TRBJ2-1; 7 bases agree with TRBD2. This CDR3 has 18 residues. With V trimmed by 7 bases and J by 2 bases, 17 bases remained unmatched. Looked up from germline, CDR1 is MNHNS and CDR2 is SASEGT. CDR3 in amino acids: CASTPSPKAGKAYNEQFF. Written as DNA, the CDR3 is TGTGCCAGCACCCCCTCCCCCAAAGCGGGGAAGGCCTACAATGAGCAGTTCTTC.

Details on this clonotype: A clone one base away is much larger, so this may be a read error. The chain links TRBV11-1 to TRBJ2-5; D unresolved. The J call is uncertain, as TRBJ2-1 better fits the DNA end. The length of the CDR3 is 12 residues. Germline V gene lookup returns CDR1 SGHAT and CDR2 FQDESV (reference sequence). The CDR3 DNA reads TGTGCCAGCGGTCGATCTTCGGATGAGCAGTTCTTC. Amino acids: CASGRSSDEQFF.

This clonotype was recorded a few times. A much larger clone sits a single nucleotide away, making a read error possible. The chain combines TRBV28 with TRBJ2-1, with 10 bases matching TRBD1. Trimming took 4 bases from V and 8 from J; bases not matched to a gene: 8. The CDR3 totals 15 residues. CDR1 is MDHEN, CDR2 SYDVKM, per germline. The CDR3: CASSSRDRGNDEQFF. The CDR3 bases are TGTGCCAGCAGTTCCCGGGACAGGGGAAACGATGAGCAGTTCTTC.

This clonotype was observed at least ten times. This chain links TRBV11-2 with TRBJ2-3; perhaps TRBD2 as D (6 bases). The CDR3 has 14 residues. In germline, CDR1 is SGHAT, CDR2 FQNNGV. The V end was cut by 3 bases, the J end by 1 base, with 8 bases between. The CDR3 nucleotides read TGTGCCAGCAGCTTTTGGGGGGGCACAGATACGCAGTATTTT. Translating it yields CASSFWGGTDTQYF.

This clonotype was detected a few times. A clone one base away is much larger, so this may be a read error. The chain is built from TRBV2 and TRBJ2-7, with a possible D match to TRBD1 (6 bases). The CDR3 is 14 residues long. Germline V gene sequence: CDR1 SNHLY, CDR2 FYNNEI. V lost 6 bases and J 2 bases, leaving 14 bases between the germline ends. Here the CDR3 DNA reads TGTGCCAGCAGGGGGGCAGGCCCAACCTACGAGCAGTACTTC. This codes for CASRGAGPTYEQYF. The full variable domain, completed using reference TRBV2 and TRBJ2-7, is EPEVTQTPSHQVTQMGQEVILRCVPISNHLYFYWYRQILGQKVEFLVSFYNNEISEKSEIFDDQFSVERPDGSNFTLKIRSTKLEDSAMYFCASRGAGPTYEQYFGPGTRLTVT.

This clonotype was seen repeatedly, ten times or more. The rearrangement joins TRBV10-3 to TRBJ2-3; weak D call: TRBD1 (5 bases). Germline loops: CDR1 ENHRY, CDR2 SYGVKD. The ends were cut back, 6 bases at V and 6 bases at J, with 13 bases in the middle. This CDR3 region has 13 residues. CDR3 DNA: TGTGCCATCAGCCTCGACAGCCTGGATACGCAGTATTTT. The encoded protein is CAISLDSLDTQYF.

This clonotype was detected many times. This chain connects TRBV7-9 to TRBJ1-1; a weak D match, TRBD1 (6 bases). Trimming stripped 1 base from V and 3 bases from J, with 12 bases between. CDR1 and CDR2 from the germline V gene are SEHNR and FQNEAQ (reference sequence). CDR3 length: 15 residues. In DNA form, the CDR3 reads TGTGCCAGCAGCTTAGGTGGCAGGGGATACACTGAAGCTTTCTTT. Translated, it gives CASSLGGRGYTEAFF.

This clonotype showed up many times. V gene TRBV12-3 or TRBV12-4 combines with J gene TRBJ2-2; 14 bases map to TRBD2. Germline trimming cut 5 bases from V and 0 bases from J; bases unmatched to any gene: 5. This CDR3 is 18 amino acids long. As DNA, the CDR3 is TGTGCCAGCAGTCCGACTAGCGGGAGGGGACCGAACACCGGGGAGCTGTTTTTT. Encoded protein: CASSPTSGRGPNTGELFF.

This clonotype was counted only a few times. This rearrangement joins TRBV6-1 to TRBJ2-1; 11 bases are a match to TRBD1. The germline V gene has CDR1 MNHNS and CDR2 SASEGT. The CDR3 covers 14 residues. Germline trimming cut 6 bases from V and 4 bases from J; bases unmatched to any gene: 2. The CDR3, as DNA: TGTGCCAGCAGGTGGGACAGGGGGTACAATGAGCAGTTCTTC. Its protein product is CASRWDRGYNEQFF.

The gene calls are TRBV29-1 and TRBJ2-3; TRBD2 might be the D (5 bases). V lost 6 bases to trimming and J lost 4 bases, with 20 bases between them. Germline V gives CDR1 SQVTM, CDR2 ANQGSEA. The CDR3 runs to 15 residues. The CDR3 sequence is CSVRGLASGADTQYF. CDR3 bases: TGCAGCGTAAGAGGGCTAGCCTCAGGCGCAGATACGCAGTATTTT.

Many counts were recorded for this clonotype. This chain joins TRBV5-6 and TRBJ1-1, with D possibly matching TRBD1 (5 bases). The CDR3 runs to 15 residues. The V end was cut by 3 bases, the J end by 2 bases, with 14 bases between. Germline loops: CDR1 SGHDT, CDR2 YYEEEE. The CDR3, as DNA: TGTGCCAGCAGCTGGGGCCAAGTGGAAAACACTGAAGCTTTCTTT. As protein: CASSWGQVENTEAFF. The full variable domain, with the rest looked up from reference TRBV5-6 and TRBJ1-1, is DAGVTQSPTHLIKTRGQQVTLRCSPKSGHDTVSWYQQALGQGPQFIFQYYEEEERQRGNFPDRFSGHQFPNYSSELNVNALLLGDSALYLCASSWGQVENTEAFFGQGTRLTVV.

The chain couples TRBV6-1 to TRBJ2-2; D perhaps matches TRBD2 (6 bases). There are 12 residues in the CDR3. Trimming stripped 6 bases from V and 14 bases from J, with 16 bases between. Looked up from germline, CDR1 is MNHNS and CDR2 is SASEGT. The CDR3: CASSRTINTLFF. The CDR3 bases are TGTGCCAGCAGCAGGACTATAAATACCCTGTTTTTT.

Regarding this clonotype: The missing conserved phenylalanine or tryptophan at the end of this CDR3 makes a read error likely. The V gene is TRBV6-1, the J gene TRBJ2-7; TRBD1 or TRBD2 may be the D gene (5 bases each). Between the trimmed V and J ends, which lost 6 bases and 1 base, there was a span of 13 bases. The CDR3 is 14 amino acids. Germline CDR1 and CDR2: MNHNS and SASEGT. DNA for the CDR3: TGTGCCAGCAGCAAATGGGACGGTTCCTACGAGCAGTACCTC. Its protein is CASSKWDGSYEQYL.

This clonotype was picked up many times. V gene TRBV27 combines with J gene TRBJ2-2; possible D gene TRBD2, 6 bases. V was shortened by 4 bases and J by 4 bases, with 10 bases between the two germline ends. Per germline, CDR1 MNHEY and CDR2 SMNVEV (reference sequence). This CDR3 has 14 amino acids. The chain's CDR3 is CASSSGVGTGELFF. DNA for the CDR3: TGTGCCAGCAGTTCGGGGGTAGGCACCGGGGAGCTGTTTTTT.

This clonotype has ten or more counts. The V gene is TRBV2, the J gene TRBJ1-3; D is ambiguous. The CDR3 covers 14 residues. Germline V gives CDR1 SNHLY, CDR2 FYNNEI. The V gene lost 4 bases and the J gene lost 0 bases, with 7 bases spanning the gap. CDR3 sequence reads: CASSVRISGNTIYF. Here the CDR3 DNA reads TGTGCCAGCAGTGTTCGGATCTCTGGAAACACCATATATTTT.

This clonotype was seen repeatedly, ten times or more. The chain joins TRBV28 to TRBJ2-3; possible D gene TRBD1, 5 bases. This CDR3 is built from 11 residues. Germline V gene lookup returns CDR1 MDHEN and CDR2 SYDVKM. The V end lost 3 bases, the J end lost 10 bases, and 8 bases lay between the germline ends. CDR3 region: CASSLEQAQYF. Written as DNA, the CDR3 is TGTGCCAGCAGTTTGGAACAGGCGCAGTATTTT.

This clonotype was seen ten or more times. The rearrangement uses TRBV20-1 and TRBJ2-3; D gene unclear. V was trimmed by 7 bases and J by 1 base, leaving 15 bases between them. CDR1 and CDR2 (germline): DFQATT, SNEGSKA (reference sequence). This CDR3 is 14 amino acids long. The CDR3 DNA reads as TGCAGTGTCCCGACCAGAGAGGGCACAGATACGCAGTATTTT. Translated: CSVPTREGTDTQYF.

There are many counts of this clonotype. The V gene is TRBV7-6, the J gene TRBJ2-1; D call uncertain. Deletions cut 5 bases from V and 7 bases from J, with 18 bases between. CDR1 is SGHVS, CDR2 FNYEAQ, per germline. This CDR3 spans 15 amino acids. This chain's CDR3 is CASSPMGMGANEQFF. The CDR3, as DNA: TGTGCCAGCAGCCCCATGGGGATGGGTGCGAATGAGCAGTTCTTC.

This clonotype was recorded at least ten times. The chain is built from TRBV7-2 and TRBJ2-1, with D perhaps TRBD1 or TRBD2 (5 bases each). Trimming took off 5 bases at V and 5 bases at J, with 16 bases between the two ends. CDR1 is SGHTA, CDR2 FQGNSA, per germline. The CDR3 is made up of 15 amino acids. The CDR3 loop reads CASSGTGTYHNEQFF. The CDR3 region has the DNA TGTGCCAGCAGCGGGACGGGGACCTACCACAATGAGCAGTTCTTC.

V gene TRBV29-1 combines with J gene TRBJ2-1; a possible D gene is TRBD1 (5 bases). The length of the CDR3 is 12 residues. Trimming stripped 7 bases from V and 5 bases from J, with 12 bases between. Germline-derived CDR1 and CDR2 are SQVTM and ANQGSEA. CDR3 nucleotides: TGCAGCGCCATTGACAGACACAATGAGCAGTTCTTC. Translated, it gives CSAIDRHNEQFF.